Described below is a single T cell receptor (beta chain) sequence and its context. The repertoire was sequenced with immunoSEQ multiplex PCR; TCRdb's copy has only in-frame clones and lacks some. Of about 57,000 clones listed, approximately 86% are singletons. The data originate from a study of technical replicates of blood from several donors. CDR1 and CDR2 from the germline V gene are LGHNA and YNFKEQ. The CDR3 is made up of 15 amino acids. The V gene lost 3 bases and the J gene lost 3 bases, with 13 bases spanning the gap. This rearrangement joins TRBV4-2 to TRBJ2-3; no reliable D call. Sequences were obtained from PBMCs. This sequence was found in a human donor in good health. Some clones in this sample may be carry-over from other donors' samples. CDR3 coding DNA: TGTGCCAGCAGCCAGGCTATGGCAGGTACAGATACGCAGTATTTT. Translation: CASSQAMAGTDTQYF.